There are a few counts of the clone carrying this T cell receptor (beta chain). Its specificity is not known. This sample is part of a study of beta chain features in type 1 diabetes. Study-level results: TCRB CDR3 length was moderately but significantly reduced in all four CD4+ subsets of Type 1 diabetes patients.

This CDR3 is 13 amino acids long. The V and J ends lost 4 bases and 4 bases respectively, with 10 bases between them. Germline values: CDR1 MGHDK, CDR2 SYGVNS. Expressed TCRB transcripts got sequenced, as all isolated RNA was reverse transcribed. This table comes from immunoSEQ multiplex PCR, and its TCRdb copy is limited to in-frame clones, with some not included. The data contain 300,000 to 350,000 clones, around 8.5% of them singletons. V gene TRBV25-1 combines with J gene TRBJ1-1; D may be TRBD1 (5 bases). The receptor was derived from a man aged 30 to 45 with type 1 diabetes. The sequencing sample was made of central memory CD4+ T cells from blood. In DNA, the CDR3 is TGTGCCAGCAGTGCGGGTGGGGGCACTGAAGCTTTCTTT. This codes for CASSAGGGTEAFF. Based on the CDR3 plus reference TRBV25-1 and TRBJ1-1, the full variable domain is EADIYQTPRYLVIGTGKKITLECSQTMGHDKMYWYQQDPGMELHLIHYSYGVNSTEKGDLSSESTVSRIRTEHFPLTLESARPSHTSQYLCASSAGGGTEAFFGQGTRLTVV.